A selection of T cell receptor beta chains follows, all from one sample in a study of cytomegalovirus exposure and HLA in healthy donors. The protocol was immunoSEQ multiplex PCR, while the TCRdb copy is restricted to in-frame clones and leaves out a portion. The top ten clones hold more than 0.8% of a sample with a few hundred thousand clones, roughly 89% of them seen once. Source material: PBMCs. These receptors all come from a woman aged 18 to 35 in good health and CMV-seronegative. CDR3s include the opening cysteine and the closing phenylalanine or tryptophan. The order of the fields is CDR3 DNA, CDR3 protein, clone size, J gene, V gene, D gene. The D gene is left open where the match is weak. Expanded clones are given a class, and other clones once, few, many or no size at all.

DNA: TGTGCCAGCAGCCAAATGCGGGGGACTGGGGCCAACGTCCTGACTTTC; CDR3: CASSQMRGTGANVLTF; size: .; J: TRBJ2-6; V: TRBV14; D: TRBD2
DNA: TGTGCCAGCAATTTAGCGGGAGCGGTAGATACGCAGTATTTT; CDR3: CASNLAGAVDTQYF; size: .; J: TRBJ2-3; V: TRBV2; D: TRBD2
DNA: TGCGCCAGCAGCCCCGAGGACAATCAGCCCCAGCATTTT; CDR3: CASSPEDNQPQHF; size: .; J: TRBJ1-5; V: TRBV4-3; D: .
DNA: TGTGCCAGCAGTCGTAGCGGCAATGAGCAGTTCTTC; CDR3: CASSRSGNEQFF; size: .; J: TRBJ2-1; V: TRBV27; D: .
DNA: TGTGCCAGCAGTTACTCGAGGATCAATGAGCAGTTCTTC; CDR3: CASSYSRINEQFF; size: .; J: TRBJ2-1; V: TRBV6-5; D: .
DNA: TGTGCCAGCAGTTTAGGGGGAGGCTCCGAATATGGCTACACCTTC; CDR3: CASSLGGGSEYGYTF; size: .; J: TRBJ1-2; V: TRBV27; D: .
DNA: TGTGCCAGCAGCTTAACAGCCTCCTATGGCTACACCTTC; CDR3: CASSLTASYGYTF; size: .; J: TRBJ1-2; V: TRBV11-1; D: .
DNA: TGTGCCAGCAGCACCGCAGGGATGCCAGATACGCAGTATTTT; CDR3: CASSTAGMPDTQYF; size: once; J: TRBJ2-3; V: TRBV9; D: .
DNA: TGTGCCAGCAGGAGGGACAGGGGGCGAGCTTTCTTT; CDR3: CASRRDRGRAFF; size: .; J: TRBJ1-1; V: TRBV6-5; D: TRBD1
DNA: TGCGCCAGCAGCTTGGTGGTTAGCGGGAGTGTAAATGAGCAGTTCTTC; CDR3: CASSLVVSGSVNEQFF; size: .; J: TRBJ2-1; V: TRBV5-1; D: TRBD2
DNA: TGTGCCAGCAGTTACTCTCCTGGAGACAGCAATCAGCCCCAGCATTTT; CDR3: CASSYSPGDSNQPQHF; size: .; J: TRBJ1-5; V: TRBV28; D: .
DNA: TGCAGCGCCACCGGACAGGCCTACGAGCAGTACTTC; CDR3: CSATGQAYEQYF; size: .; J: TRBJ2-7; V: TRBV29-1; D: TRBD1
DNA: TGTGCCAGCAGTTATCTCGGTGAAGCTTTCTTT; CDR3: CASSYLGEAFF; size: .; J: TRBJ1-1; V: TRBV27; D: .
DNA: TGCGCCAGCAGCAGTGCGGAGACCCAGTACTTC; CDR3: CASSSAETQYF; size: .; J: TRBJ2-5; V: TRBV5-1; D: .
DNA: TGTGCCTCAGGATTAGGGGGACAGCACTCCTACGAGCAGTACTTC; CDR3: CASGLGGQHSYEQYF; size: .; J: TRBJ2-7; V: TRBV28; D: TRBD1
DNA: TGTGCCAGAAGCTTAGGACAGTTACTCCTTAGCAATCAGCCCCAGCATTTT; CDR3: CARSLGQLLLSNQPQHF; size: .; J: TRBJ1-5; V: TRBV5-3; D: .
DNA: TGTGCCAGCAGTGAAGGGACGGGGGGTCAGCCCCAGCATTTT; CDR3: CASSEGTGGQPQHF; size: few; J: TRBJ1-5; V: TRBV2; D: .
DNA: TGCGCCAGCACGCGGGCCGATCCCACAGATACGCAGTATTTT; CDR3: CASTRADPTDTQYF; size: .; J: TRBJ2-3; V: TRBV5-1; D: .
DNA: TGTGCCACCAGCAGAGTCTTGGACACCTCCTACGAGCAGTACTTC; CDR3: CATSRVLDTSYEQYF; size: .; J: TRBJ2-7; V: TRBV15; D: .
DNA: TGTGCCAGCATCCCGGCAGCGGAAGGTCAGCCCCAGCATTTT; CDR3: CASIPAAEGQPQHF; size: .; J: TRBJ1-5; V: TRBV2; D: .
DNA: TGTGCTAGTGGGTCCAATACGGGAGGCTACACCTTC; CDR3: CASGSNTGGYTF; size: .; J: TRBJ1-2; V: TRBV12-5; D: .
DNA: TGTGCCAGCAGTTCCCGAACATCTGTCTCCTACGAGCAGTACTTC; CDR3: CASSSRTSVSYEQYF; size: .; J: TRBJ2-7; V: TRBV11-2; D: .
DNA: TGTGCCAGCAGCTTATCACCCGGGTGGGACACCGGGGAGCTGTTTTTT; CDR3: CASSLSPGWDTGELFF; size: .; J: TRBJ2-2; V: TRBV7-6; D: .
DNA: TGTGCCAGTGGGCATTTTAATGAAAAACTGTTTTTT; CDR3: CASGHFNEKLFF; size: .; J: TRBJ1-4; V: TRBV27; D: .
DNA: TGTGCCAGCTCACCACCGTCGGCGGGCAACTATGGCTACACCTTC; CDR3: CASSPPSAGNYGYTF; size: few; J: TRBJ1-2; V: TRBV18; D: .
DNA: TGTGCCAGCAGTAGGGACAGCCAAGAGACCCAGTACTTC; CDR3: CASSRDSQETQYF; size: .; J: TRBJ2-5; V: TRBV27; D: TRBD1